A selection of T cell receptor beta chains follows, all from one sample in a study of blood T cell repertoires in COVID-19. Sequencing was performed with immunoSEQ multiplex PCR; in TCRdb, only in-frame clones are kept and a portion is missing. The repertoire holds about 210,000 clones, with more than 70% as singletons. Sequencing used peripheral blood. The receptor source for this set is a man aged 45 to 65 with active or convalescent COVID-19. Both conserved end residues are part of each CDR3. D genes are given only for firm matches. Clone size is given for some rows only: seen once, a few or many times, or a class if the clone is expanded.

CDR3 length: 15
V gene: TRBV19
J gene: TRBJ2-5
D gene: TRBD2
clone size: .
CDR3 protein: CASSIGLGVKETQYF
CDR3 DNA: TGTGCCAGTAGTATCGGACTAGGGGTCAAGGAGACCCAGTACTTC

CDR3 length: 14
V gene: TRBV4-3
J gene: TRBJ1-2
D gene: .
clone size: once
CDR3 protein: CASSQDRRSLGYTF
CDR3 DNA: TGCGCCAGCAGCCAAGACCGGAGGAGTCTTGGCTACACCTTC

CDR3 length: 14
V gene: TRBV7-9
J gene: TRBJ2-5
D gene: .
clone size: .
CDR3 protein: CASSPLGEEETQYF
CDR3 DNA: TGTGCCAGCAGCCCGCTAGGGGAGGAGGAGACCCAGTACTTC

CDR3 length: 16
V gene: TRBV7-3
J gene: TRBJ1-4
D gene: .
clone size: few
CDR3 protein: CASSSEWESKNEKLFF
CDR3 DNA: TGTGCCAGCAGCTCGGAATGGGAGTCGAAAAATGAAAAACTGTTTTTT

CDR3 length: 13
V gene: TRBV9
J gene: TRBJ1-4
D gene: TRBD1
clone size: .
CDR3 protein: CASSVGLGDSPFF
CDR3 DNA: TGTGCCAGCAGCGTAGGCTTAGGGGACAGCCCGTTTTTT

CDR3 length: 14
V gene: TRBV14
J gene: TRBJ1-2
D gene: TRBD1
clone size: .
CDR3 protein: CASSQWGQSYGYTF
CDR3 DNA: TGTGCCAGCAGCCAATGGGGACAGAGCTATGGCTACACCTTC

CDR3 length: 12
V gene: TRBV5-4
J gene: TRBJ1-6
D gene: .
clone size: .
CDR3 protein: CASSLRGSPLHF
CDR3 DNA: TGTGCCAGCAGCTTGCGGGGGTCTCCCCTCCACTTT

CDR3 length: 20
V gene: TRBV5-4
J gene: TRBJ2-3
D gene: TRBD2
clone size: .
CDR3 protein: CASSPRRLSTSGILADTQYF
CDR3 DNA: TGTGCCAGCAGCCCGAGAAGGCTAAGTACTAGCGGGATTTTAGCAGATACGCAGTATTTT

CDR3 length: 14
V gene: TRBV9
J gene: TRBJ2-1
D gene: TRBD2
clone size: .
CDR3 protein: CASSNRTSHNEQFF
CDR3 DNA: TGTGCCAGCAGCAACCGGACTAGCCACAATGAGCAGTTCTTC

CDR3 length: 15
V gene: TRBV19
J gene: TRBJ1-1
D gene: .
clone size: .
CDR3 protein: CASSSPGGFHTEAFF
CDR3 DNA: TGTGCCAGTAGTAGCCCTGGGGGGTTTCACACTGAAGCTTTCTTT

CDR3 length: 17
V gene: TRBV7-3
J gene: TRBJ2-2
D gene: TRBD1
clone size: once
CDR3 protein: CASSLSSGGKYTGELFF
CDR3 DNA: TGTGCCAGCAGCTTAAGTTCAGGGGGCAAGTACACCGGGGAGCTGTTTTTT

CDR3 length: 12
V gene: TRBV7-2
J gene: TRBJ1-1
D gene: .
clone size: .
CDR3 protein: CASRAGGSEAFF
CDR3 DNA: TGTGCCAGCAGGGCGGGGGGTTCTGAAGCTTTCTTT

CDR3 length: 14
V gene: TRBV27
J gene: TRBJ2-7
D gene: .
clone size: .
CDR3 protein: CASSLEGPFYEQYF
CDR3 DNA: TGTGCCAGCAGTTTAGAGGGCCCCTTCTACGAGCAGTACTTC

CDR3 length: 15
V gene: TRBV5-5
J gene: TRBJ2-1
D gene: TRBD2
clone size: .
CDR3 protein: CASSGGTTGYNEQFF
CDR3 DNA: TGTGCCAGCAGCGGTGGGACTACGGGCTACAATGAGCAGTTCTTC

CDR3 length: 15
V gene: TRBV27
J gene: TRBJ1-2
D gene: TRBD1
clone size: once
CDR3 protein: CASSSRTGTGGGYTF
CDR3 DNA: TGTGCCAGCAGTTCACGGACAGGGACAGGTGGTGGCTACACCTTC

CDR3 length: 17
V gene: TRBV19
J gene: TRBJ2-6
D gene: TRBD1
clone size: .
CDR3 protein: CASRQGTPISGANVLTF
CDR3 DNA: TGTGCCAGTAGACAGGGGACACCTATCTCTGGGGCCAACGTCCTGACTTTC

CDR3 length: 14
V gene: TRBV27
J gene: TRBJ2-7
D gene: .
clone size: .
CDR3 protein: CASSLKGVGYEQYF
CDR3 DNA: TGTGCCAGCAGTTTAAAAGGGGTGGGGTACGAGCAGTACTTC

CDR3 length: 14
V gene: TRBV27
J gene: TRBJ1-1
D gene: .
clone size: .
CDR3 protein: CASKLGGSDTEAFF
CDR3 DNA: TGTGCCAGCAAACTGGGAGGCTCGGACACTGAAGCTTTCTTT

CDR3 length: 18
V gene: TRBV19
J gene: TRBJ1-2
D gene: TRBD1
clone size: .
CDR3 protein: CASSTTGTLRGATVGYTF
CDR3 DNA: TGTGCCAGTAGTACGACAGGGACCTTAAGAGGAGCTACGGTTGGCTACACCTTC

CDR3 length: 15
V gene: TRBV20-1
J gene: TRBJ2-5
D gene: TRBD2
clone size: .
CDR3 protein: CSASTSGGVLETQYF
CDR3 DNA: TGCAGTGCGAGTACTAGCGGGGGGGTCCTTGAGACCCAGTACTTC

CDR3 length: 13
V gene: TRBV9
J gene: TRBJ2-7
D gene: TRBD1
clone size: .
CDR3 protein: CASSPRQGHEQYF
CDR3 DNA: TGTGCCAGCAGCCCCCGACAGGGCCACGAGCAGTACTTC

CDR3 length: 16
V gene: TRBV27
J gene: TRBJ2-1
D gene: .
clone size: .
CDR3 protein: CASSFGQGHPYNEQFF
CDR3 DNA: TGTGCCAGCAGTTTTGGGCAGGGGCATCCCTACAATGAGCAGTTCTTC

CDR3 length: 14
V gene: TRBV7-9
J gene: TRBJ1-4
D gene: .
clone size: .
CDR3 protein: CASSLEAVSEKLFF
CDR3 DNA: TGTGCCAGCAGCTTAGAGGCGGTTTCCGAAAAACTGTTTTTT

CDR3 length: 13
V gene: TRBV7-9
J gene: TRBJ2-7
D gene: .
clone size: .
CDR3 protein: CASELGVGLRQYF
CDR3 DNA: TGTGCCAGCGAGCTCGGGGTAGGCTTACGGCAGTACTTC

CDR3 length: 15
V gene: TRBV4-3
J gene: TRBJ2-2
D gene: .
clone size: .
CDR3 protein: CASSPKESGTGELFF
CDR3 DNA: TGCGCCAGCAGCCCGAAGGAGAGTGGGACCGGGGAGCTGTTTTTT

CDR3 length: 14
V gene: TRBV6-5
J gene: TRBJ2-5
D gene: .
clone size: .
CDR3 protein: CASSLQGVTETQYF
CDR3 DNA: TGTGCCAGCAGTTTACAAGGGGTTACGGAGACCCAGTACTTC

CDR3 length: 15
V gene: TRBV6-5
J gene: TRBJ1-2
D gene: .
clone size: .
CDR3 protein: CASSYSGTTPYGYTF
CDR3 DNA: TGTGCCAGCAGTTACTCCGGGACTACCCCCTATGGCTACACCTTC

CDR3 length: 15
V gene: TRBV28
J gene: TRBJ1-6
D gene: TRBD1
clone size: .
CDR3 protein: CASSDRVVDNSPLHF
CDR3 DNA: TGTGCCAGCTCCGACAGGGTGGTTGATAATTCACCCCTCCACTTT

CDR3 length: 14
V gene: TRBV19
J gene: TRBJ2-2
D gene: .
clone size: many
CDR3 protein: CASSSHSGTGELFF
CDR3 DNA: TGTGCCAGTAGTTCTCACTCCGGCACCGGGGAGCTGTTTTTT

CDR3 length: 15
V gene: TRBV9
J gene: TRBJ1-1
D gene: .
clone size: once
CDR3 protein: CASSVVGGVNTEAFF
CDR3 DNA: TGTGCCAGCAGCGTAGTCGGAGGAGTGAACACTGAAGCTTTCTTT

CDR3 length: 13
V gene: TRBV4-3
J gene: TRBJ1-2
D gene: .
clone size: .
CDR3 protein: CASSYDTNYGYTF
CDR3 DNA: TGCGCCAGCAGTTACGACACCAACTATGGCTACACCTTC

CDR3 length: 18
V gene: TRBV9
J gene: TRBJ2-2
D gene: TRBD1
clone size: .
CDR3 protein: CASSVVGVGQGISGELFF
CDR3 DNA: TGTGCCAGCAGCGTAGTTGGAGTGGGACAGGGGATATCCGGGGAGCTGTTTTTT

CDR3 length: 13
V gene: TRBV19
J gene: TRBJ2-7
D gene: TRBD1
clone size: .
CDR3 protein: CASSLQGVHEQYF
CDR3 DNA: TGTGCCAGTAGTCTCCAGGGGGTCCACGAGCAGTACTTC

CDR3 length: 16
V gene: TRBV7-2
J gene: TRBJ2-3
D gene: TRBD2
clone size: .
CDR3 protein: CASSIPSGGYTDTQYF
CDR3 DNA: TGTGCCAGCAGCATACCTAGCGGGGGGTACACAGATACGCAGTATTTT

CDR3 length: 15
V gene: TRBV11-2
J gene: TRBJ2-7
D gene: TRBD1
clone size: .
CDR3 protein: CASSRPGQGFYEQYF
CDR3 DNA: TGTGCCAGCAGCCGACCGGGACAGGGTTTTTACGAGCAGTACTTC

CDR3 length: 17
V gene: TRBV11-2
J gene: TRBJ2-5
D gene: .
clone size: .
CDR3 protein: CASSPTSGRRGRETQYF
CDR3 DNA: TGTGCCAGCAGCCCAACATCAGGCAGGAGGGGACGTGAGACCCAGTACTTC